These T cell receptor beta chains were read from a single sample in a study of T-cell memory formation after mild COVID-19. MiXCR, applied by TCRdb to the 5' RACE reads, yields one record per CDR3 protein. The table has under 90,000 distinct CDR3 sequences, approximately 14% seen once. Sequencing used PBMCs or a T cell subset sorted from them (not recorded which). The receptors shown here come from an adult woman who had mild COVID-19 (a few samples of this study predate the infection). Cell type and time point are not known. Each CDR3 is given with its conserved first and last residue.

cdr3_aa: CASQQVDLYYEQYF
v_call: TRBV6-2/TRBV6-3
j_call: TRBJ2-7

cdr3_aa: CASSRDRVNTEAFF
v_call: TRBV18
j_call: TRBJ1-1

cdr3_aa: CASSKGLAGRADTQYF
v_call: TRBV4-1
j_call: TRBJ2-3

cdr3_aa: CASSLAGGAETQYF
v_call: TRBV7-9
j_call: TRBJ2-5

cdr3_aa: CSADGTLSYEQYF
v_call: TRBV20-1
j_call: TRBJ2-7

cdr3_aa: CASSSGLAGDTQYF
v_call: TRBV7-9
j_call: TRBJ2-3

cdr3_aa: CASSLYLRENQPQHF
v_call: TRBV5-5
j_call: TRBJ1-5

cdr3_aa: CASHRQGSSYNSPLHF
v_call: TRBV2
j_call: TRBJ1-6

cdr3_aa: CSARRGTYEQYF
v_call: TRBV20-1
j_call: TRBJ2-7

cdr3_aa: CASSQYLSGGNGYTF
v_call: TRBV14
j_call: TRBJ1-2

cdr3_aa: CASSPPGLRYGYTF
v_call: TRBV4-2
j_call: TRBJ1-2

cdr3_aa: CASSPGLAGGSTDTQYF
v_call: TRBV7-3
j_call: TRBJ2-3

cdr3_aa: CASVKSEPGLAGSRTYNEQFF
v_call: TRBV6-2/TRBV6-3
j_call: TRBJ2-1

cdr3_aa: CASSQVSGSSYEQYF
v_call: TRBV4-1
j_call: TRBJ2-7

cdr3_aa: CASSQEFASGRPYNEQFF
v_call: TRBV4-3
j_call: TRBJ2-1

cdr3_aa: CASSFRELYNEQFF
v_call: TRBV7-2
j_call: TRBJ2-1

cdr3_aa: CASSSGGETQYF
v_call: TRBV28
j_call: TRBJ2-5

cdr3_aa: CASSLTGNGIREQYF
v_call: TRBV5-1
j_call: TRBJ2-7

cdr3_aa: CASSPSRANTGELFF
v_call: TRBV11-3
j_call: TRBJ2-2

cdr3_aa: CASSARDRGQSYEQYF
v_call: TRBV7-8
j_call: TRBJ2-7

cdr3_aa: CASSLIHGGRTEAFF
v_call: TRBV7-3
j_call: TRBJ1-1

cdr3_aa: CASSPTPGTGWDNQPQHF
v_call: TRBV7-2
j_call: TRBJ1-5

cdr3_aa: CASSSGLVRYNEQFF
v_call: TRBV12-3/TRBV12-4
j_call: TRBJ2-1

cdr3_aa: CASTLGTGELFF
v_call: TRBV12-3/TRBV12-4
j_call: TRBJ2-2

cdr3_aa: CASSRGGPPNNNEQFF
v_call: TRBV7-3
j_call: TRBJ2-1

cdr3_aa: CASSHTGTVNTEAFF
v_call: TRBV27
j_call: TRBJ1-1

cdr3_aa: CSGDTSGRSEQFF
v_call: TRBV29-1
j_call: TRBJ2-1

cdr3_aa: CASSMGLAGETYEQYF
v_call: TRBV4-3
j_call: TRBJ2-7

cdr3_aa: CASLSANRAGARSEAFF
v_call: TRBV7-8
j_call: TRBJ1-1

cdr3_aa: CAWSGPSSYEQYF
v_call: TRBV30
j_call: TRBJ2-7

cdr3_aa: CASSFPDLQAGDTQYF
v_call: TRBV7-9
j_call: TRBJ2-3

cdr3_aa: CASSQAMDSGRAYEQYF
v_call: TRBV4-3
j_call: TRBJ2-7

cdr3_aa: CASSSQTGTDTQYF
v_call: TRBV27
j_call: TRBJ2-3

cdr3_aa: CASSLASGPTDTQYF
v_call: TRBV5-6
j_call: TRBJ2-3

cdr3_aa: CASSASRGIRKETQYF
v_call: TRBV7-9
j_call: TRBJ2-5

cdr3_aa: CSVEGDSSYEQYF
v_call: TRBV29-1
j_call: TRBJ2-7

cdr3_aa: CSAPVSGLAGVYGDTQYF
v_call: TRBV20-1
j_call: TRBJ2-3

cdr3_aa: CSAGTNLPYEQYF
v_call: TRBV29-1
j_call: TRBJ2-7

cdr3_aa: CASHSIGSYNSPLHF
v_call: TRBV16
j_call: TRBJ1-6

cdr3_aa: CSVQPEEMLAFF
v_call: TRBV29-1
j_call: TRBJ1-1

cdr3_aa: CASSILTGGYGYTF
v_call: TRBV7-9
j_call: TRBJ1-2

cdr3_aa: CASSPTSGARVSYEQYF
v_call: TRBV5-6
j_call: TRBJ2-7

cdr3_aa: CASSQVGNTEAFF
v_call: TRBV4-2
j_call: TRBJ1-1

cdr3_aa: CAISETYEQYF
v_call: TRBV10-3
j_call: TRBJ2-7

cdr3_aa: CASSPKTWDEQFF
v_call: TRBV7-9
j_call: TRBJ2-1

cdr3_aa: CASTVIPTGYTEAFF
v_call: TRBV11-2
j_call: TRBJ1-1

cdr3_aa: CASSFSGGQSYGYTF
v_call: TRBV5-1
j_call: TRBJ1-2

cdr3_aa: CASSQGRTGSSYEQYF
v_call: TRBV3-1
j_call: TRBJ2-7

cdr3_aa: CASSLTPSTMNTEAFF
v_call: TRBV7-3
j_call: TRBJ1-1

cdr3_aa: CASSVVAGGGTDTQYF
v_call: TRBV9
j_call: TRBJ2-3

cdr3_aa: CASSLGTSGGAIHEQYF
v_call: TRBV5-1
j_call: TRBJ2-7

cdr3_aa: CASSLDPGSDEQYF
v_call: TRBV7-6
j_call: TRBJ2-7

cdr3_aa: CASSPNRGQPQHF
v_call: TRBV6-6
j_call: TRBJ1-5

cdr3_aa: CASSQKLTDTQYF
v_call: TRBV14
j_call: TRBJ2-3

cdr3_aa: CASSFISGRADEQFF
v_call: TRBV27
j_call: TRBJ2-1

cdr3_aa: CASSWTSDSYEQYF
v_call: TRBV27
j_call: TRBJ2-7

cdr3_aa: CASSRDDSNQPQHF
v_call: TRBV12-3/TRBV12-4
j_call: TRBJ1-5

cdr3_aa: CASSQERGRYNEQFF
v_call: TRBV4-3
j_call: TRBJ2-1

cdr3_aa: CASSPSSGSGQETQYF
v_call: TRBV12-3/TRBV12-4
j_call: TRBJ2-5

cdr3_aa: CSARPGQGANIQYF
v_call: TRBV20-1
j_call: TRBJ2-4